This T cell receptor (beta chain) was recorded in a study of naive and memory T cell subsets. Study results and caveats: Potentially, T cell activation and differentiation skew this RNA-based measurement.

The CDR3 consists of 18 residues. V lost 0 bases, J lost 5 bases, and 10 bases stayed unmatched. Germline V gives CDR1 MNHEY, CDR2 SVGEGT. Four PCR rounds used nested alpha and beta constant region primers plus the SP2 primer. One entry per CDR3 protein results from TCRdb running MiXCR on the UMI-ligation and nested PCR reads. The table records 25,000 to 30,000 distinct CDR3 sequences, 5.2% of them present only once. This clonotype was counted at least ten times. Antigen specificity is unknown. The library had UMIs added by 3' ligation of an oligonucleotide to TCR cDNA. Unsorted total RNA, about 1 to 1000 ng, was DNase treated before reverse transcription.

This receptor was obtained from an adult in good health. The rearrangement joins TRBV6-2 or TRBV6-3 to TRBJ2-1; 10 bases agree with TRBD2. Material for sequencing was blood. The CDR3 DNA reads TGTGCCAGCAGTTACTCGGCTAGCGGGAGCCCGACGAACAATGAGCAGTTCTTC. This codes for CASSYSASGSPTNNEQFF.